Below are 7 T cell receptor beta chains sequenced from a single sample in a study of cytomegalovirus exposure and HLA in healthy donors. It was with 60 Vbeta and 13 Jbeta primers that the PCR ran. TCRdb keeps only in-frame clones here, not all; method: immunoSEQ multiplex PCR. Among about 64,000 clones, over 75% were seen once, and the ten largest hold roughly 5%. The sequenced sample was PBMCs. These receptors were obtained from a male donor in good health and CMV-seropositive.

The V and J genes are TRBV7-2 and TRBJ2-2; D is ambiguous. Trimming removed 4 bases from V and 5 bases from J, with 5 bases in between. There are 12 residues in the CDR3. Looked up from germline, CDR1 is SGHTA and CDR2 is FQGNSA. The CDR3 here is CASSSYTGELFF. The DNA for the CDR3 is TGTGCCAGCAGCTCCTATACCGGGGAGCTGTTTTTT.

This chain links TRBV5-5 with TRBJ1-2, with D perhaps matching TRBD1 (5 bases). CDR1 is SGHKS, CDR2 YYEKEE, per germline (reference sequence). The V gene lost 0 bases and the J gene lost 4 bases, with 22 bases spanning the gap. There are 18 residues in the CDR3. The CDR3 nucleotides are TGTGCCAGCAGCTTGGACCGACAGACCCCCACGGCAGGCTATGGCTACACCTTC. Translating gives CASSLDRQTPTAGYGYTF. Full variable domain (missing parts from reference TRBV5-5 and TRBJ1-2): DAGVTQSPTHLIKTRGQQVTLRCSPISGHKSVSWYQQVLGQGPQFIFQYYEKEERGRGNFPDRFSARQFPNYSSELNVNALLLGDSALYLCASSLDRQTPTAGYGYTFGSGTRLTVV.

The V and J genes are TRBV29-1 and TRBJ2-2, with D perhaps TRBD1 (6 bases). Germline CDR1 SQVTM, CDR2 ANQGSEA. V was clipped by 0 bases and J by 3 bases, with 11 bases between them. This CDR3 contains 15 residues. The CDR3 protein is CSVEDLNRDTGELFF. As DNA, the CDR3 is TGCAGCGTTGAAGATCTTAACAGGGACACCGGGGAGCTGTTTTTT.

V usage is TRBV9 and J usage is TRBJ1-2; D not certain. Trimming left V 4 bases short and J 4 bases short, with 17 bases between. The CDR3 spans 15 residues. Germline V gene data show CDR1 as SGDLS and CDR2 as YYNGEE. CDR3 nucleotides: TGTGCCAGCAGCTTTGCAACCTACCCCTCCTATGGCTACACCTTC. As protein: CASSFATYPSYGYTF. The full variable domain, its missing parts supplied by reference TRBV9 and TRBJ1-2, is DSGVTQTPKHLITATGQRVTLRCSPRSGDLSVYWYQQSLDQGLQFLIQYYNGEERAKGNILERFSAQQFPDLHSELNLSSLELGDSALYFCASSFATYPSYGYTFGSGTRLTVV.

This clone was detected only once. The genes are TRBV7-2 and TRBJ1-5; the match to TRBD1 covers 8 bases. Germline V gene sequence: CDR1 SGHTA, CDR2 FQGNSA. The CDR3 consists of 16 residues. V lost 0 bases to trimming and J lost 9 bases; unmatched junction nucleotides: 10. The DNA for the CDR3 is TGTGCCAGCAGCTTAGCTCCAGGGGGCCAGGCTAGGCCCCAGCATTTT. It translates to CASSLAPGGQARPQHF.

The CDR3 spells CSAYSYGYTF. For the CDR3, the DNA is TGCAGTGCTTACAGTTATGGCTACACCTTC. This chain joins TRBV20-1 and TRBJ1-2; unclear D gene. CDR3 length equals 10 residues. Germline V gives CDR1 DFQATT, CDR2 SNEGSKA (reference sequence). Trimming shortened V by 5 bases and J by 5 bases, and 6 bases separated the two germline ends.

The chain joins TRBV19 to TRBJ2-7, with 7 bases matching TRBD1. Germline-derived CDR1 and CDR2 are LNHDA and SQIVND (reference sequence). There are 15 residues in the CDR3. V was clipped by 5 bases and J by 3 bases; unmatched bases: 10. The CDR3 DNA sequence: TGTGCCAGTAGTCTACAGGGGCCTTTAAGCTACGAGCAGTACTTC. Residues: CASSLQGPLSYEQYF.